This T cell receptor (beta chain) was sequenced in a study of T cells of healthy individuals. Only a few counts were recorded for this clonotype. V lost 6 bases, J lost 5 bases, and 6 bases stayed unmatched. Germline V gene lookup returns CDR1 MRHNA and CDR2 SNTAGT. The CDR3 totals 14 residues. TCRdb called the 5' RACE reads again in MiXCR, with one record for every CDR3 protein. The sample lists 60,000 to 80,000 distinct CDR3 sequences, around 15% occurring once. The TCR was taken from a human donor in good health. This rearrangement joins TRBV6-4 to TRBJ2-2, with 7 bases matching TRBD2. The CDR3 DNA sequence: TGTGCCAGCAGCACTAGCGTAGGTACCGGGGAGCTGTTTTTT. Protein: CASSTSVGTGELFF.